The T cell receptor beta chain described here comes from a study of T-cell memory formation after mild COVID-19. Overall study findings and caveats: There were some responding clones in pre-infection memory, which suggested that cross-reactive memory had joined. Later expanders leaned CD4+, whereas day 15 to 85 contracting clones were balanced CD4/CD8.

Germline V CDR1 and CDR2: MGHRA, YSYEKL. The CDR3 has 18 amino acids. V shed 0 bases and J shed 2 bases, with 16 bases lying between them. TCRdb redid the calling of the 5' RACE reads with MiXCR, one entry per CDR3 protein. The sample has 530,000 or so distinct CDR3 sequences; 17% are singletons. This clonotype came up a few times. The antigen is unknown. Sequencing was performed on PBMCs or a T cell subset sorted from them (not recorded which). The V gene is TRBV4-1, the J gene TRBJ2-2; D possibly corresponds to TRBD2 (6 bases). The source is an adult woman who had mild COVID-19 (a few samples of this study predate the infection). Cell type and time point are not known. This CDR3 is CASSQDHGGTPNTGELFF. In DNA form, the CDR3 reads TGCGCCAGCAGCCAAGATCATGGGGGGACCCCTAACACCGGGGAGCTGTTTTTT.